This TCR beta chain was captured by sequencing in a study of T cell repertoires in cytomegalovirus infection. Using its own MiXCR run on the reads, TCRdb lists one record per CDR3 protein. The table records 200,000 to 300,000 distinct CDR3 sequences, roughly an eighth of them present only once. The origin of this receptor is a human donor in good health (CMV status not recorded). Some clones in this sample may be carry-over from other donors' samples. The specimen was PBMCs.

CDR3 sequence (DNA): TGCAGCGTTGAAGGGGGACAGGGGCGCAATGAGCAGTTCTTC. Its translation: CSVEGGQGRNEQFF. V is TRBV29-1 and J is TRBJ2-1; 10 bases are a match to TRBD1. This CDR3 is 14 amino acids long. Germline CDR1 SQVTM, CDR2 ANQGSEA. V was clipped by 1 base and J by 6 bases; unmatched bases: 3.